The 10 T cell receptor beta chains below come from one sample, sequenced in a study of control samples from healthy donors and cancer patients. The data were produced by immunoSEQ multiplex PCR, yet TCRdb's version contains in-frame clones alone and is incomplete. The data contain 45,000 to 60,000 clones, 75% to 85% of them singletons. The specimen sequenced was blood. The receptors were gathered from a man between 65 and 85 years old in good health.

The chain is built from TRBV4-2 and TRBJ2-3; D call uncertain. The V end lost 0 bases, the J end lost 0 bases, and 10 bases lay between the germline ends. The CDR3 extends over 16 amino acids. Germline V gene data show CDR1 as LGHNA and CDR2 as YNFKEQ. CDR3 sequence reads: CASSQEAAPSTDTQYF. DNA for the CDR3: TGTGCCAGCAGCCAAGAGGCTGCCCCTAGCACAGATACGCAGTATTTT.

V gene TRBV30 combines with J gene TRBJ1-4; 8 positions match TRBD1. Trimming took 2 bases from V and 8 from J; bases not matched to a gene: 7. The CDR3 spans 14 residues. Germline V CDR1 and CDR2: GTSNPN, SVGIG (reference sequence). DNA for the CDR3: TGTGCCTGGAGTTTCGGGCAGGGGGCCGAAAAACTGTTTTTT. It yields the protein CAWSFGQGAEKLFF.

This clone was observed a handful of times. This sequence joins TRBV30 and TRBJ2-7; D gene unclear. The CDR3 consists of 12 residues. V lost 0 bases, J lost 8 bases, and 11 bases lay in between. Germline V gene lookup returns CDR1 GTSNPN and CDR2 SVGIG (reference sequence). CDR3 DNA sequence: TGTGCCTGGAGTGTACCTAAGATTCAGCAGTACTTC. It codes for CAWSVPKIQQYF.

This chain joins TRBV11-2 and TRBJ2-2; 8 bases fit TRBD2. Germline values: CDR1 SGHAT, CDR2 FQNNGV. The trim removed 6 bases at V and 5 bases at J, leaving 11 bases unmatched. CDR3 length: 16 residues. The CDR3, as DNA: TGTGCCAGCAGGAGACGGGGGGGCAGAGGTACCGGGGAGCTGTTTTTT. Protein product: CASRRRGGRGTGELFF.

This chain links TRBV11-3 with TRBJ2-4; 8 nucleotides align to TRBD1. The CDR3 totals 14 residues. CDR1 SGHNT and CDR2 YENEEA come from the germline V gene. Trimming at V came to 5 bases and at J to 9 bases, leaving 9 bases not matched to a gene. DNA for the CDR3: TGTGCCAGCAGCCCCGGACAGGGATCAGTCATTCAGTACTTC. Translating gives CASSPGQGSVIQYF.

The chain couples TRBV5-1 to TRBJ2-1; D not resolved. The CDR3 length is 16 residues. V lost 0 bases to trimming and J lost 4 bases, with 14 bases between them. CDR1 is SGHRS and CDR2 is YFSETQ in the germline V gene. The CDR3 spells CASSLGDTPSYNEQFF. Here the CDR3 DNA reads TGCGCCAGCAGCTTGGGGGATACCCCCAGTTACAATGAGCAGTTCTTC.

The rearrangement uses TRBV18 and TRBJ2-4; 7 bases map to TRBD2. Germline V lookup: CDR1 KGHSH, CDR2 LQKENI. With 5 bases clipped from V and 3 bases from J, the junction kept 10 bases outside the gene matches. The CDR3 runs to 16 residues. The DNA for the CDR3 is TGTGCCAGCTCAAGTCCAGGCGGGGGTGTCAAAAACATTCAGTACTTC. The encoded protein is CASSSPGGGVKNIQYF. The full variable domain, its missing parts supplied by reference TRBV18 and TRBJ2-4, is NAGVMQNPRHLVRRRGQEARLRCSPMKGHSHVYWYRQLPEEGLKFMVYLQKENIIDESGMPKERFSAEFPKEGPSILRIQQVVRGDSAAYFCASSSPGGGVKNIQYFGAGTRLSVL.

With regard to this clone: An end of the junction does not agree with germline; a read error may underlie this. This chain joins TRBV6-1 and TRBJ1-1; D may be TRBD1 (5 bases). Per germline, CDR1 MNHNS and CDR2 SASEGT. The CDR3 is 14 amino acids. The chain's CDR3 is CASREVGGRTEAFF. For the CDR3, the DNA is TGTGCCAGCAGAGAAGTGGGGGGGAGAACTGAAGCTTTCTTT.

This clone appeared once. Here the CDR3 DNA reads TGTGCCAGCTCCAAACCTGGGAGAGCGGACGAGCAGTACTTC. Encoded protein: CASSKPGRADEQYF. The chain is built from TRBV28 and TRBJ2-7, with D perhaps matching TRBD2 (5 bases). Trimming took 8 bases from V and 5 from J, leaving 19 bases between them. Per the germline V gene, CDR1 is MDHEN and CDR2 is SYDVKM. The CDR3 sequence is 14 residues long.

This chain connects TRBV5-1 to TRBJ2-3, with TRBD2 matching over 13 bases. This CDR3 is built from 17 residues. From germline, CDR1 is SGHRS and CDR2 YFSETQ. The trim removed 0 bases at V and 6 bases at J, leaving 7 bases unmatched. CDR3 sequence (DNA): TGCGCCAGCAGCTTGGCCCCCGGGACTAGCGGGGTGGATACGCAGTATTTT. Translated, it gives CASSLAPGTSGVDTQYF. Drawing the rest from reference TRBV5-1 and TRBJ2-3, the complete variable domain is KAGVTQTPRYLIKTRGQQVTLSCSPISGHRSVSWYQQTPGQGLQFLFEYFSETQRNKGNFPGRFSGRQFSNSRSEMNVSTLELGDSALYLCASSLAPGTSGVDTQYFGPGTRLTVL.